This TCR beta chain was sequenced in a study of cytomegalovirus exposure and HLA in healthy donors. The CDR3 contains 15 residues. J gave up 4 bases and V 2 bases, and 4 bases lay outside the gene matches. CDR1 and CDR2 from the germline V gene are LNHNV and YYDKDF (reference sequence). The PCR contained 60 Vbeta and 13 Jbeta primers. Sequencing used immunoSEQ multiplex PCR; TCRdb keeps in-frame clones, though not all of them. This table holds around 200,000 clones, around 74% found once. Specimen: PBMCs. The chain uses TRBV15 and TRBJ1-5; 8 positions agree with TRBD1. The TCR was taken from a female donor in good health and CMV-seronegative. CDR3: CATSRIWTGNQPQHF. For the CDR3, the DNA is TGTGCCACCAGCAGAATATGGACAGGGAATCAGCCCCAGCATTTT.